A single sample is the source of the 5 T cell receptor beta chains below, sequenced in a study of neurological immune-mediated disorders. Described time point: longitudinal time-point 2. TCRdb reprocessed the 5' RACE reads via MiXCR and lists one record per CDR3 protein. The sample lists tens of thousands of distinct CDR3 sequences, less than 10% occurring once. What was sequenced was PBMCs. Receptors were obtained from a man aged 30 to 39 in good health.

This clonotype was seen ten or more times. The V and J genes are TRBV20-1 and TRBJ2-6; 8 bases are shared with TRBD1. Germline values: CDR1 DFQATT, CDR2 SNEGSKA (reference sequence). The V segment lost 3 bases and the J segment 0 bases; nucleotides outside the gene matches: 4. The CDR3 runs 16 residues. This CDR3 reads CSARDREFSGANVLTF. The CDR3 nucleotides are TGCAGTGCTAGGGACAGGGAGTTCTCTGGGGCCAACGTCCTGACTTTC.

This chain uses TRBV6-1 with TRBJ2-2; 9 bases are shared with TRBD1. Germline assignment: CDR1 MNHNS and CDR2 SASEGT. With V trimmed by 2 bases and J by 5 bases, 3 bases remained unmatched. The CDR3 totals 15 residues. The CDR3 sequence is CASSERDRETGELFF. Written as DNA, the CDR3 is TGTGCCAGCAGTGAAAGGGACAGGGAGACCGGGGAGCTGTTTTTT.

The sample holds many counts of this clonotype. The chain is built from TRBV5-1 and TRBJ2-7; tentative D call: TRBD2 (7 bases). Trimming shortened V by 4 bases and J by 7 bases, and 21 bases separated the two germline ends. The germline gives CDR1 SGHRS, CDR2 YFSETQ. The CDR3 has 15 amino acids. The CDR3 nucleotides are TGCGCCAGCAGCATCCAAGGGGGGGGGCGAGGAGAGCAGTACTTC. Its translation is CASSIQGGGRGEQYF.

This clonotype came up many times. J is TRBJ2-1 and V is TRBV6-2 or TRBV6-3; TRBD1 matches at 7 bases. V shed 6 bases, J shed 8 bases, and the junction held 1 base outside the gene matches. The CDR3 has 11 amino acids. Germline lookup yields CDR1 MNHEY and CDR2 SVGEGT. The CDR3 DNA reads TGTGCCAGCAGCCAGGGGGATGAGCAGTTCTTC. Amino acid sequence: CASSQGDEQFF.

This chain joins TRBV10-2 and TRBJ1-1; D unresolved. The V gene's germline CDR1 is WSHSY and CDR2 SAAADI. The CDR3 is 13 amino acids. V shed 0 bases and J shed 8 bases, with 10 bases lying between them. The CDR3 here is CASSESVTEEAFF. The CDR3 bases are TGCGCCAGCAGTGAGTCAGTGACTGAGGAAGCTTTCTTT.